The clone carrying this T cell receptor (beta chain) was seen a handful of times. Its antigen is currently unknown. This sample's time point: healthy volunteer bleed at 2 weeks. Total RNA was extracted from unfractionated whole blood. In the source study's methods: From around 25,000 to 690,000 TCRs were found per sample, with a median of 95,638. TCRdb re-analysed the RACE reads in MiXCR, keeping a single row per CDR3 protein. The V and J calls here are based on TCRdb, not the publication. The sample lists roughly 120,000 distinct CDR3 sequences; approximately 9.1% were seen once. The sample comes from a study of human T cells and chemical hapten exposure. Study details: Small discrepancies in pooled library volume mainly accounted for the varying TCR yields per sample. Points from the study as a whole: Sensitizing with DPC caused no change in TCRs above 1 in 1000 frequency.

The CDR3 covers 16 residues. J gave up 3 bases and V 3 bases, and 9 bases lay outside the gene matches. Germline V gives CDR1 MDHEN, CDR2 SYDVKM. The chain combines TRBV28 with TRBJ2-3; 7 bases match TRBD2. The sequence was obtained from a male donor in good health. Some clones in this sample may be carry-over from other donors' samples. Sequenced material: whole blood. The CDR3 spells CASSFEKGLPTDTQYF. Here the CDR3 DNA reads TGTGCCAGCAGTTTCGAGAAGGGACTACCTACAGATACGCAGTATTTT. The complete variable domain, with remaining parts taken from reference TRBV28 and TRBJ2-3, reads DVKVTQSSRYLVKRTGEKVFLECVQDMDHENMFWYRQDPGLGLRLIYFSYDVKMKEKGDIPEGYSVSREKKERFSLILESASTNQTSMYLCASSFEKGLPTDTQYFGPGTRLTVL.